One sample yielded the 4 T cell receptor beta chains listed below, sequenced in a study of resident and recirculating memory T cells in vitiligo. TCRdb's copy holds only in-frame clones and misses some; the assay was immunoSEQ multiplex PCR. This table has about 45,000 clones, 85% to 95% appearing once. Specimen: blood. These receptors all stem from a male donor with vitiligo.

This clone has just a few counts. The chain uses TRBV30 and TRBJ2-1; 11 positions agree with TRBD2. The germline gives CDR1 GTSNPN, CDR2 SVGIG (reference sequence). CDR3 size: 17 residues. J gave up 5 bases and V 0 bases, and 9 bases lay outside the gene matches. The DNA for the CDR3 is TGTGCCTGGAGTGTATGGGCTAGCGGGGGGCTGGACAATGAGCAGTTCTTC. This sequence encodes CAWSVWASGGLDNEQFF.

This chain connects TRBV14 to TRBJ2-4, with D maybe TRBD2 (7 bases). The CDR3 sequence is 14 residues long. Germline-derived CDR1 and CDR2 are SGHDN and FVKESK. Trimming pared 4 bases from V and 6 bases from J, leaving 13 bases between. CDR3 nucleotide sequence: TGTGCCAGCAGCCTCCGGGGGGCCGGAAACATTCAGTACTTC. Its translation: CASSLRGAGNIQYF. Combining the CDR3 with reference TRBV14 and TRBJ2-4 gives the whole variable domain EAGVTQFPSHSVIEKGQTVTLRCDPISGHDNLYWYRRVMGKEIKFLLHFVKESKQDESGMPNNRFLAERTGGTYSTLKVQPAELEDSGVYFCASSLRGAGNIQYFGAGTRLSVL.

The chain combines TRBV27 with TRBJ1-2; 8 bases match TRBD1. There are 12 residues in the CDR3. CDR1 is MNHEY and CDR2 is SMNVEV in the germline V gene (reference sequence). The V gene end was trimmed by 8 bases and the J gene end by 7 bases; junction bases not matched to a gene: 6. The CDR3 loop reads CASYRGDFGYTF. Written as DNA, the CDR3 is TGTGCCAGCTACAGGGGGGATTTTGGCTACACCTTC.

The rearrangement links TRBV7-9 to TRBJ2-2; TRBD1 might be the D (6 bases). Trimming cost V 1 base and J 10 bases, with 19 bases left between them. The germline V gene encodes CDR1 SEHNR and CDR2 FQNEAQ (reference sequence). CDR3 length: 16 amino acids. CDR3 DNA: TGTGCCAGCAGCTTAGAATCCCTTAGACAGGCGAAGGAGCTGTTTTTT. Residues: CASSLESLRQAKELFF.